Each of the 4 T cell receptor beta chains below was sequenced from the same sample in a study of CD8+ T cells in alopecia areata. This sample's treatment: oral pan-JAK inhibitor, 5-10 mg twice daily. RNA extraction was followed by reverse transcription into cDNA, which acted as the sequencing template. The repertoire was sequenced with immunoSEQ multiplex PCR; TCRdb's copy has only in-frame clones and lacks some. The sample consists of under 300,000 clones, 45% to 70% of them appearing once. The input for sequencing was CD4+ T cells sorted from blood, taken around week 54, from a patient treated with tofacitinib. The receptors were sampled from a human donor with alopecia areata.

This sequence joins TRBV7-9 and TRBJ1-5; tentative D call: TRBD1 (6 bases). Germline CDR1 SEHNR, CDR2 FQNEAQ (reference sequence). CDR3 size: 15 residues. Trimming took 2 bases from V and 5 from J, leaving 13 bases between them. The CDR3 is CASSLTDSPHQPQHF. The CDR3 region has the DNA TGTGCCAGCAGCTTAACGGACAGTCCTCATCAGCCCCAGCATTTT.

The J gene is TRBJ2-2, the V gene TRBV27; either TRBD1 or TRBD2 may fit D (5 bases each). The V gene lost 5 bases and the J gene lost 6 bases, with 10 bases spanning the gap. This CDR3 region has 13 residues. Germline CDR1 is MNHEY and CDR2 is SMNVEV (reference sequence). In nucleotides, the CDR3 is TGTGCCAGCAGTGCGAGGGGTTCCGGGGAGCTGTTTTTT. Translation gives CASSARGSGELFF.

This clone has just a few counts. V gene TRBV5-6 combines with J gene TRBJ2-7; D tentatively fits TRBD1 or TRBD2 (5 bases each). The CDR3 is 12 amino acids. V was cut by 4 bases and J by 4 bases, with 9 bases left in between. Germline CDR1 and CDR2: SGHDT and YYEEEE. CDR3 in DNA: TGTGCCAGCAGCCACTGGGGGTACGAGCAGTACTTC. Its protein is CASSHWGYEQYF.

V usage is TRBV7-9 and J usage is TRBJ2-1; 8 bases align to TRBD1. CDR1 SEHNR and CDR2 FQNEAQ come from the germline V gene (reference sequence). The CDR3 loop spans 14 amino acids. The trim removed 1 base at V and 9 bases at J, leaving 5 bases unmatched. Written as DNA, the CDR3 is TGTGCCAGCAGCTTAGAGACAGGGGTGACTGAGCAGTTCTTC. Translated: CASSLETGVTEQFF.